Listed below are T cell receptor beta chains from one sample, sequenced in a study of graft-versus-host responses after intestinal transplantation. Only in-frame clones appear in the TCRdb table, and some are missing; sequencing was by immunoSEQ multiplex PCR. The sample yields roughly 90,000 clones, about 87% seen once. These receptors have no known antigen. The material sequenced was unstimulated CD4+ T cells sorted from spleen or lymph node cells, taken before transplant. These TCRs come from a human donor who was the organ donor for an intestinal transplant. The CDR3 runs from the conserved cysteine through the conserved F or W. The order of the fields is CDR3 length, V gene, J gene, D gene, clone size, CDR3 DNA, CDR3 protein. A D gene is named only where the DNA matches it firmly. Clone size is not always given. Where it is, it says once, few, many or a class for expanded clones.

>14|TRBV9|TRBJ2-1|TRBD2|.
TGTGCCAGCAGCACTAGCGCCCAGATAAATGAGCAGTTCTTC
CASSTSAQINEQFF
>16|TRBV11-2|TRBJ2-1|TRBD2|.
TGTGCCAGCAGCCCGACTAGCGGGGGGGCCCAAAATGAGCAGTTCTTC
CASSPTSGGAQNEQFF
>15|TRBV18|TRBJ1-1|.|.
TGTGCCAGCTCACCGGTCGGGGGGGGACGGACTGAAGCTTTCTTT
CASSPVGGGRTEAFF
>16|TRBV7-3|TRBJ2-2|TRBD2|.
TGTGCCAGCAGCTTAGCGGGAGGGCCAAGCACCGGGGAGCTGTTTTTT
CASSLAGGPSTGELFF
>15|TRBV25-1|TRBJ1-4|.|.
TGTGCCAGCAGTGGCCCCGACGGGTTAAGAGAAAAACTGTTTTTT
CASSGPDGLREKLFF
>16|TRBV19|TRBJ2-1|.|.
TGTGCCAGTAGTATAGTTCAGCGGAGCCCAAACAATGAGCAGTTCTTC
CASSIVQRSPNNEQFF
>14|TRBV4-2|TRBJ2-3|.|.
TGTGCCAGCAGCCAAGTCTTGGGCATGGATACGCAGTATTTT
CASSQVLGMDTQYF
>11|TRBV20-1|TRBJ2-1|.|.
TGCAGTGCTCCAAAACTCAATGAGCAGTTCTTC
CSAPKLNEQFF
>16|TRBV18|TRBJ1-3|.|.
TGTGCCAGCTCACCAACGCGGGGGCCCTCTGGAAACACCATATATTTT
CASSPTRGPSGNTIYF
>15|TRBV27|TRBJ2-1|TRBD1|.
TGTGCCAGCAGTTTGGATCCAGGGGGTTACAATGAGCAGTTCTTC
CASSLDPGGYNEQFF
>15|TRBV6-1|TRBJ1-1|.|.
TGTGCTAGCAGTGAAGGGGTAAGGGGGAACACTGAAGCTTTCTTT
CASSEGVRGNTEAFF
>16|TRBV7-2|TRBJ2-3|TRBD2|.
TGTGCCAGCAGCTTTTGGGAGGGAGAAGGGACAGATACGCAGTATTTT
CASSFWEGEGTDTQYF
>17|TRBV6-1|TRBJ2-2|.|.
TGTGCCAGCAGTGAATGGAGGACGGGAGATTACGCCGGGGAGCTGTTTTTT
CASSEWRTGDYAGELFF
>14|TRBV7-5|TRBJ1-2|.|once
TGTGCCAGAAGCTTAGGCCAGGGGGCCCATGGCTACACCTTC
CARSLGQGAHGYTF
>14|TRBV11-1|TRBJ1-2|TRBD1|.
TGTGCCAGCAGCCCCGACCCCGGGACAGATGGCTACACCTTC
CASSPDPGTDGYTF
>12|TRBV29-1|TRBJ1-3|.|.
TGCAGCGTTGCCCTTTTTGGAAACACCATATATTTT
CSVALFGNTIYF
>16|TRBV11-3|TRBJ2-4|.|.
TGTGCCAGCAGCTACCGGACAACTCTAGCCAAAAACATTCAGTACTTC
CASSYRTTLAKNIQYF
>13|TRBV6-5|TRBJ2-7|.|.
TGTGCCAGCAGGGAGACGGGGGTCTACGAGCAGTACTTC
CASRETGVYEQYF